A single T cell receptor (beta chain) is shown here with its context. What it recognizes is unknown. An end of the junction does not agree with germline; a read error may underlie this. The CDR3 length is 12 residues. CDR1 and CDR2 (germline): SSHAT, FNYEAQ (reference sequence). The PCR had 60 Vbeta and 13 Jbeta primers. Assay used: immunoSEQ multiplex PCR; TCRdb lists only in-frame clones, some missing. Found here are about 91,000 clones, 55% to 65% of them singletons; the top ten hold about 2.5%. The data were taken from a study of cytomegalovirus exposure and HLA in healthy donors. Study results and caveats: There were some public TCRs occurring in many donors, but most TCR sequences were rare.

V gene TRBV7-7 combines with J gene TRBJ2-5; 8 nucleotides line up with TRBD1. The sequence was obtained from a human donor in good health. The specimen sequenced was PBMCs. The CDR3 sequence is CASRDRGETQYF. The CDR3 DNA reads as TGTGCTAGCAGAGACAGGGGAGAGACCCAGTACTTC.